The next 23 T cell receptor beta chains were all read from a single sample in a study of response to subunit inactivated influenza vaccine. MiXCR was run by TCRdb on the RT-PCR reads, yielding one entry per CDR3 protein. The data hold over 150,000 distinct CDR3 sequences, with around a tenth observed a single time. The input for sequencing was CD8+ T cells sorted from PBMCs, taken 23 months after vaccination. The receptor source for this set is a man between 50 and 75 years old who received an inactivated influenza vaccine.

This chain uses TRBV2 with TRBJ2-1; 13 bases fit TRBD2. Germline assignment: CDR1 SNHLY and CDR2 FYNNEI. The CDR3 contains 17 residues. Unmatched junction bases numbered 8, after V lost 6 bases and J lost 3 bases. The CDR3 loop reads CASRGYGLAGVYNEQFF. As DNA, the CDR3 is TGTGCCAGCAGGGGCTACGGACTAGCGGGGGTCTACAATGAGCAGTTCTTC.

The rearrangement uses TRBV27 and TRBJ1-1; D unresolved. V was clipped by 6 bases and J by 5 bases, with 7 bases between them. This CDR3 comprises 11 residues. In germline, CDR1 is MNHEY, CDR2 SMNVEV (reference sequence). CDR3 residues: CASRGGTEAFF. CDR3 DNA sequence: TGTGCCAGCAGAGGCGGGACTGAAGCTTTCTTT.

This clonotype came up a few times. The chain is built from TRBV5-1 and TRBJ2-6, with 7 bases identical to TRBD1. The CDR3 is 18 residues long. CDR1 and CDR2 (germline): SGHRS, YFSETQ. Germline trimming cut 5 bases from V and 2 bases from J; bases unmatched to any gene: 13. The CDR3 DNA sequence: TGCGCCAGCAGTCCTCATATACAGGGGCCCACTGGGGCCAACGTCCTGACTTTC. It yields the protein CASSPHIQGPTGANVLTF.

This clonotype was picked up a small number of times. The rearrangement links TRBV6-5 to TRBJ2-2; no firm D call. Germline CDR1 is MNHEY and CDR2 is SVGAGI. The CDR3 is made up of 15 amino acids. Deletions cut 5 bases from V and 3 bases from J, with 13 bases between. The DNA for the CDR3 is TGTGCCAGCAGTAACCTCGCTGGACACACCGGGGAGCTGTTTTTT. As protein: CASSNLAGHTGELFF.

For the CDR3, the DNA is TGTGCCCGTACCTCCTCCAACGAGACCCAGTACTTC. Translating it yields CARTSSNETQYF. The V call is TRBV12-5, the J call TRBJ2-5; D unclear. CDR1 LGHNT and CDR2 FRNRAP come from the germline V gene. The CDR3 has 12 amino acids.

This clonotype was picked up a small number of times. This rearrangement joins TRBV25-1 to TRBJ2-7; the D is unclear. The CDR3 spans 13 residues. Germline V gene sequence: CDR1 MGHDK, CDR2 SYGVNS. Between the trimmed V and J ends, which lost 4 bases and 2 bases, there was a span of 9 bases. The CDR3 region has the DNA TGTGCCAGCAGTGTCGCAGTGACCTACGAGCAGTACTTC. This codes for CASSVAVTYEQYF.

This clonotype was recorded a few times. The chain joins TRBV29-1 to TRBJ2-7; D is unclear. Germline CDR1 reads SQVTM; CDR2 reads ANQGSEA. The V end lost 2 bases, the J end lost 0 bases, and 8 bases lay between the germline ends. CDR3 length: 13 residues. Written as DNA, the CDR3 is TGCAGCGTTGAAAACAGCTTCTCCTACGAGCAGTACTTC. Translated: CSVENSFSYEQYF.

The chain joins TRBV27 to TRBJ2-1, with 7 nucleotides matching TRBD2. The length of the CDR3 is 14 residues. Germline V CDR1 and CDR2: MNHEY, SMNVEV (reference sequence). The V segment lost 4 bases and the J segment 9 bases; nucleotides outside the gene matches: 9. CDR3: CASSYGTMGLEQFF. DNA of the CDR3: TGTGCCAGCAGTTACGGGACTATGGGGCTTGAGCAGTTCTTC.

This clonotype was counted between two and nine times. V usage is TRBV21-1 and J usage is TRBJ2-7; the table assigns TRBD1, which was not confirmed against the DNA. TRBV21-1 constitutes a pseudogene. The CDR3 sequence is 15 residues long. The CDR3 protein is CASNGGRDTSYEQYF. The CDR3 DNA sequence: TGTGCCAGCAATGGTGGTCGGGACACCTCCTACGAGCAGTACTTC.

This clonotype was detected many times. The V call is TRBV5-1, the J call TRBJ2-1; TRBD2 matches 9 bases. Per the germline V gene, CDR1 is SGHRS and CDR2 is YFSETQ. After removal of 7 bases from V and 8 bases from J, the junction contained 7 bases not matched to a gene. The CDR3 has 13 residues. CDR3 DNA sequence: TGCGCCAGCGCCGGGACTAGCAATTATGAGCAGTTCTTC. This encodes CASAGTSNYEQFF. Using reference TRBV5-1 and TRBJ2-1 for the parts outside the CDR3, the full variable domain is KAGVTQTPRYLIKTRGQQVTLSCSPISGHRSVSWYQQTPGQGLQFLFEYFSETQRNKGNFPGRFSGRQFSNSRSEMNVSTLELGDSALYLCASAGTSNYEQFFGPGTRLTVL.

This clonotype occurred a few times. J is TRBJ2-5 and V is TRBV28; 13 bases are a match to TRBD2. The CDR3 covers 18 residues. Trimming cost V 2 bases and J 1 base; bases outside gene matches: 7. CDR1 and CDR2 (germline): MDHEN, SYDVKM. The CDR3 DNA sequence: TGTGCCAGCAGTTTACCACTAGCGGGGGGGCTTCGCCAAGAGACCCAGTACTTC. Translation gives CASSLPLAGGLRQETQYF.

At least ten counts were recorded for this clonotype. The chain links TRBV7-8 to TRBJ2-5; either TRBD1 or TRBD2 may fit D (6 bases each). Germline CDR1 reads SGHVS; CDR2 reads FQNEAQ. The CDR3 covers 16 residues. Deletions cut 2 bases from V and 3 bases from J, with 16 bases between. CDR3 loop: CASSLYFGGSKETQYF. The DNA of the CDR3 is TGTGCCAGCAGCTTATATTTCGGGGGCTCAAAAGAGACCCAGTACTTC.

J is TRBJ2-7 and V is TRBV7-2; 8 positions match TRBD2. This CDR3 is built from 13 residues. The germline CDR1 and CDR2 sequences are SGHTA and FQGNSA. The V gene end was trimmed by 2 bases and the J gene end by 6 bases; junction bases not matched to a gene: 3. The CDR3 here is CASSLSGSVEQYF. The CDR3 DNA is TGTGCCAGCAGCTTAAGCGGGAGCGTCGAGCAGTACTTC.

This clonotype was observed a few times. CDR3 protein: CSARVLAGGYNEQFF. Here the CDR3 DNA reads TGCAGTGCTAGAGTACTAGCGGGGGGTTACAATGAGCAGTTCTTC. V is TRBV20-1 and J is TRBJ2-1; TRBD2 aligns across 12 bases. The CDR3 loop spans 15 amino acids. V lost 1 base, J lost 4 bases, and 2 bases stayed unmatched. Germline assignment: CDR1 DFQATT and CDR2 SNEGSKA (reference sequence).

This clonotype was detected only a few times. This chain joins TRBV24-1 and TRBJ2-1; TRBD1 might be the D (6 bases). CDR1 and CDR2 (germline): KGHDR, SFDVKD. The CDR3 extends over 19 amino acids. V was trimmed by 2 bases and J by 3 bases, leaving 22 bases between them. The CDR3 reads CATSDSHQGPKRFYNEQFF. The CDR3 DNA reads as TGTGCCACCAGTGATTCGCATCAGGGGCCAAAGAGATTCTACAATGAGCAGTTCTTC.

This clonotype was detected many times. The chain couples TRBV14 to TRBJ2-7, with 8 bases identical to TRBD2. The CDR3 sequence is 15 residues long. V was pared by 0 bases and J by 0 bases, with 1 base of the junction left unmatched. Germline CDR1 is SGHDN and CDR2 is FVKESK. This CDR3 reads CASSQELAASYEQYF. CDR3 DNA: TGTGCCAGCAGCCAAGAACTAGCGGCCTCCTACGAGCAGTACTTC.

This clonotype showed up just a few times. The gene calls are TRBV28 and TRBJ2-7, with unresolved D. The CDR3 loop spans 14 amino acids. V was trimmed by 3 bases and J by 1 base, leaving 10 bases between them. The germline V gene has CDR1 MDHEN and CDR2 SYDVKM. CDR3 DNA: TGTGCCAGCAGTTTTCGGCAGGTGTCCTACGAGCAGTACTTC. Translation: CASSFRQVSYEQYF.

In its sample, this clonotype was seen a few times. The V gene is TRBV4-1, the J gene TRBJ2-2; perhaps TRBD2 as D (5 bases). The CDR3 covers 19 residues. Germline lookup yields CDR1 MGHRA and CDR2 YSYEKL. Trimming took 5 bases from V and 5 from J, leaving 27 bases between them. The DNA of the CDR3 is TGCGCCAGCAGCTCTATGACCGCCTTGTGGGGAGCGGAGACCGGGGAGCTGTTTTTT. It encodes CASSSMTALWGAETGELFF.

In this sample, this clonotype turned up a few times. The genes are TRBV20-1 and TRBJ1-2; D uncertain. Germline V CDR1 and CDR2: DFQATT, SNEGSKA (reference sequence). The CDR3 contains 17 residues. Trimming took 5 bases from V and 3 from J, leaving 25 bases between them. The CDR3 DNA reads as TGCAGTGCTCTACACGATAAATACAAGCGACTTCACTATGGCTACACCTTC. Residues: CSALHDKYKRLHYGYTF.

This chain links TRBV4-3 with TRBJ1-4; D gene uncertain. Germline V lookup: CDR1 LGHNA, CDR2 YSLEER. The CDR3 is 18 amino acids. V lost 0 bases, J lost 4 bases, and 18 bases lay in between. The CDR3 bases are TGCGCCAGCAGCCAAGATCGGGCATTCGCAGACGTTAATGAAAAACTGTTTTTT. It codes for CASSQDRAFADVNEKLFF.

This sequence joins TRBV9 and TRBJ1-5; D unresolved. V lost 0 bases, J lost 0 bases, and 4 bases lay in between. The CDR3 is 14 amino acids. The germline V gene encodes CDR1 SGDLS and CDR2 YYNGEE. The CDR3 nucleotides are TGTGCCAGCAGCGTAGGAAATAGCAATCAGCCCCAGCATTTT. Its translation is CASSVGNSNQPQHF.

This clonotype was observed a handful of times. The gene calls are TRBV28 and TRBJ2-1, with a weak D call TRBD1 (6 bases). The CDR3 totals 16 residues. V lost 6 bases and J lost 0, with 15 bases in between. The germline CDR1 and CDR2 sequences are MDHEN and SYDVKM. The CDR3 DNA follows: TGTGCCAGCAGCTCGTGGGTACAGGGCTCCTACAATGAGCAGTTCTTC. Residues: CASSSWVQGSYNEQFF.

In its sample, this clonotype was seen a few times. This chain connects TRBV4-3 to TRBJ2-5; 7 nucleotides line up with TRBD2. Trimming cost V 4 bases and J 7 bases; bases outside gene matches: 15. Germline CDR1 reads LGHNA; CDR2 reads YSLEER. The CDR3 consists of 16 residues. This CDR3 is CASSPGGSNRRWTQYF. The CDR3 region has the DNA TGCGCCAGCAGCCCCGGGGGGAGTAACAGGCGATGGACCCAGTACTTC.